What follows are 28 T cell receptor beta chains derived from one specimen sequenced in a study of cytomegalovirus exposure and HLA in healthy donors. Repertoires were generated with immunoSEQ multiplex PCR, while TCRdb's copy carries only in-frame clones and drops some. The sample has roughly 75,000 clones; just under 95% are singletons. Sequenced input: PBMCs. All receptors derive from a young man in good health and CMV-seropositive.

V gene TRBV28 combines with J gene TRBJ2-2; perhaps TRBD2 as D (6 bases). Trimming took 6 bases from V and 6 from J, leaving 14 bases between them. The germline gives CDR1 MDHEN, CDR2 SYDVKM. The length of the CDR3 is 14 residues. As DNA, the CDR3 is TGTGCCAGCAGGACTAGGGGTTTCCCCGGGGAGCTGTTTTTT. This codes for CASRTRGFPGELFF.

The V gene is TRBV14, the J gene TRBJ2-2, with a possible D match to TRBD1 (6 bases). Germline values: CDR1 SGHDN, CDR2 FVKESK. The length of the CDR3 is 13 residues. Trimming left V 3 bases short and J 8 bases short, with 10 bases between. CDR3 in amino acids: CASSHSQGGELFF. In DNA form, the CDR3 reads TGTGCCAGCAGCCACTCACAGGGAGGGGAGCTGTTTTTT.

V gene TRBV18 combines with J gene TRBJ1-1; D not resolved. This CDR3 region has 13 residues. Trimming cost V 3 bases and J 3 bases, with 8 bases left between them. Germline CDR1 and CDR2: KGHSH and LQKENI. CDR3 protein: CASSPQEDTEAFF. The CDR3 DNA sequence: TGTGCCAGCTCACCCCAGGAAGACACTGAAGCTTTCTTT. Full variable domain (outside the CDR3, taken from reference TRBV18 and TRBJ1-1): NAGVMQNPRHLVRRRGQEARLRCSPMKGHSHVYWYRQLPEEGLKFMVYLQKENIIDESGMPKERFSAEFPKEGPSILRIQQVVRGDSAAYFCASSPQEDTEAFFGQGTRLTVV.

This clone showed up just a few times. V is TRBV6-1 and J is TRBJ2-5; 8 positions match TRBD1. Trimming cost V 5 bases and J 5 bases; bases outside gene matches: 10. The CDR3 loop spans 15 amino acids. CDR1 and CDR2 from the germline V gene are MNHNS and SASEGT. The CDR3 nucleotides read TGTGCCAGCAGTATAACAGGGGGTGACAGGGAGACCCAGTACTTC. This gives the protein CASSITGGDRETQYF.

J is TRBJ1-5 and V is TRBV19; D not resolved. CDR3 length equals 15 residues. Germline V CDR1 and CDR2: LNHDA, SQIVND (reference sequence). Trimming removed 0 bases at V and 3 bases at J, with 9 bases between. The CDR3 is CASSIERRYNQPQHF. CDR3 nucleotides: TGTGCCAGTAGTATAGAGAGGCGCTACAATCAGCCCCAGCATTTT.

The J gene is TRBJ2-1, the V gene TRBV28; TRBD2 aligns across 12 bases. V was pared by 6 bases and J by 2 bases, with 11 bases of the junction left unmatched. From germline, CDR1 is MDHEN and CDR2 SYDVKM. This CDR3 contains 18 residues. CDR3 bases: TGTGCCAGCAGCTACAACGGACGGACTAGCGGGGCCTACAATGAGCAGTTCTTC. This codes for CASSYNGRTSGAYNEQFF. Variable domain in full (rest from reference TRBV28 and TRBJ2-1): DVKVTQSSRYLVKRTGEKVFLECVQDMDHENMFWYRQDPGLGLRLIYFSYDVKMKEKGDIPEGYSVSREKKERFSLILESASTNQTSMYLCASSYNGRTSGAYNEQFFGPGTRLTVL.

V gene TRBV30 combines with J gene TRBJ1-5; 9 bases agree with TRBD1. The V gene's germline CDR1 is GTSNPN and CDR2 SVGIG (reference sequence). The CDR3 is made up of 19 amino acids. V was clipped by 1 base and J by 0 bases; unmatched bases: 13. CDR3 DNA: TGTGCCTGGAGTGATTTTCCGGGACAGGGAATCTATAGCAATCAGCCCCAGCATTTT. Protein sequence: CAWSDFPGQGIYSNQPQHF.

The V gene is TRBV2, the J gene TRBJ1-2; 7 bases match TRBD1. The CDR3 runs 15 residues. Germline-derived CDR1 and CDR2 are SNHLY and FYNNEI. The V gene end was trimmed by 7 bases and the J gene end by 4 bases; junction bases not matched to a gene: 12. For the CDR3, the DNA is TGTGCCAGCACCCGGGGGGGGCGGACAGGCTATGGCTACACCTTC. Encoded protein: CASTRGGRTGYGYTF.

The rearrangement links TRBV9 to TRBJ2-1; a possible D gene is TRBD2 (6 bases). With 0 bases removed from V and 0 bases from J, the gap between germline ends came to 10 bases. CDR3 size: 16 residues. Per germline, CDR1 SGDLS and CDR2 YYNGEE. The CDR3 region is CASSVGAGSSYNEQFF. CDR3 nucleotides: TGTGCCAGCAGCGTAGGGGCGGGGAGCTCCTACAATGAGCAGTTCTTC.

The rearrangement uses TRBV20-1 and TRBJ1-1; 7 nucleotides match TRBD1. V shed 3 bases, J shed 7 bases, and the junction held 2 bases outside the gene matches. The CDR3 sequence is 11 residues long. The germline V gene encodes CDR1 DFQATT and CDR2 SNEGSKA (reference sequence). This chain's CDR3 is CSARWDSEAFF. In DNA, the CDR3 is TGCAGTGCTAGGTGGGACAGTGAAGCTTTCTTT.

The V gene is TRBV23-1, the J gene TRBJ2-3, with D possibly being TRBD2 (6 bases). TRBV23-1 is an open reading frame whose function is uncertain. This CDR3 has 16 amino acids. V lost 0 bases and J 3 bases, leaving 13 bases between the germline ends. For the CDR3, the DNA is TGCGCCAGCAGTCAATCGGGGACTGCGGGGACAGATACGCAGTATTTT. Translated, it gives CASSQSGTAGTDTQYF.

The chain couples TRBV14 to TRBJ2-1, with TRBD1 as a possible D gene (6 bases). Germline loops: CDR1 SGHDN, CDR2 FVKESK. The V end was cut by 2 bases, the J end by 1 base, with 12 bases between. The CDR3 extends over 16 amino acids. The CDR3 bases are TGTGCCAGCAGCCAAAGGGGGTCAGTTTCCTACAATGAGCAGTTCTTC. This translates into CASSQRGSVSYNEQFF.

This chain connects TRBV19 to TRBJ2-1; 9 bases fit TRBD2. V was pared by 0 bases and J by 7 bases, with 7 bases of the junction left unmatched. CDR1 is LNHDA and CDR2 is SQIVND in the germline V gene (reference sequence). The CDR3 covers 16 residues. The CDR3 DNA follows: TGTGCCAGTAGTATAGAGCTAGCGGGGAGAGGGAATGAGCAGTTCTTC. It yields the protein CASSIELAGRGNEQFF. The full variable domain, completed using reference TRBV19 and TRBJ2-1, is DGGITQSPKYLFRKEGQNVTLSCEQNLNHDAMYWYRQDPGQGLRLIYYSQIVNDFQKGDIAEGYSVSREKKESFPLTVTSAQKNPTAFYLCASSIELAGRGNEQFFGPGTRLTVL.

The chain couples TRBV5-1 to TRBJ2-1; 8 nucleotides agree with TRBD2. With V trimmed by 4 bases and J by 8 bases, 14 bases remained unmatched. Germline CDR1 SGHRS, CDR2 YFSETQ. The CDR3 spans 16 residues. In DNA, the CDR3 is TGCGCCAGCAGCCCGGGGGCCGGAGCGGGAGTCGATGAGCAGTTCTTC. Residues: CASSPGAGAGVDEQFF. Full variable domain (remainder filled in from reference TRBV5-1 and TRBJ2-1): KAGVTQTPRYLIKTRGQQVTLSCSPISGHRSVSWYQQTPGQGLQFLFEYFSETQRNKGNFPGRFSGRQFSNSRSEMNVSTLELGDSALYLCASSPGAGAGVDEQFFGPGTRLTVL.

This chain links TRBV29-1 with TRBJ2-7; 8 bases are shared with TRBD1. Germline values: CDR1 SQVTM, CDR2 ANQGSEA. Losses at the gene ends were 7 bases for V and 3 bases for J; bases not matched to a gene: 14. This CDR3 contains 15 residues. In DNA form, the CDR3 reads TGCAGCGCTAGGACAGGGCGGCGGGCCGACTACGAGCAGTACTTC. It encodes CSARTGRRADYEQYF.

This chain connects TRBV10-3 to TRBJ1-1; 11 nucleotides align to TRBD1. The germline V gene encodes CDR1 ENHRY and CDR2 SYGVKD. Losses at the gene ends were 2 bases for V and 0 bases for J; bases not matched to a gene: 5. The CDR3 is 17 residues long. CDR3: CAISERGTGGMNTEAFF. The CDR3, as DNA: TGTGCCATCAGTGAGAGGGGGACAGGGGGGATGAACACTGAAGCTTTCTTT.

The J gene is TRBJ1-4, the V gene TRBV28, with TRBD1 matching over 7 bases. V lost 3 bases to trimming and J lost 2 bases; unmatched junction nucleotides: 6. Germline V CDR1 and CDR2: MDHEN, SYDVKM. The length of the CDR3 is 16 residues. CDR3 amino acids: CASSFGRGQTNEKLFF. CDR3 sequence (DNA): TGTGCCAGCAGTTTCGGTAGGGGACAGACTAATGAAAAACTGTTTTTT.

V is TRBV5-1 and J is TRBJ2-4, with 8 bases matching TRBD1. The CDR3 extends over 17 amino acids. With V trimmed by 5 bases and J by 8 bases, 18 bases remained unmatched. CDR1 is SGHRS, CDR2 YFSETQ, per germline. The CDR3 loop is CASSALQGARGMDIQYF. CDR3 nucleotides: TGCGCCAGCAGTGCGCTGCAGGGGGCTCGGGGGATGGACATTCAGTACTTC. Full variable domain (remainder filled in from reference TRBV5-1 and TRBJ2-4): KAGVTQTPRYLIKTRGQQVTLSCSPISGHRSVSWYQQTPGQGLQFLFEYFSETQRNKGNFPGRFSGRQFSNSRSEMNVSTLELGDSALYLCASSALQGARGMDIQYFGAGTRLSVL.

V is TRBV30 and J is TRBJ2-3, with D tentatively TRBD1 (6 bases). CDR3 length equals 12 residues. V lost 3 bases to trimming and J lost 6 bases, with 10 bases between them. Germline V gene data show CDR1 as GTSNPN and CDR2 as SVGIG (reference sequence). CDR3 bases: TGTGCCTGGAGCCAGGGGTTGGATACGCAGTATTTT. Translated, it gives CAWSQGLDTQYF.

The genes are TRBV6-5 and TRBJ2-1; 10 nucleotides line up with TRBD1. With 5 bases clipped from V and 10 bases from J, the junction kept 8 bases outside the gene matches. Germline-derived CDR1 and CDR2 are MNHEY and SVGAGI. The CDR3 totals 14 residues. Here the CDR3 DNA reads TGTGCCAGCAGTGCCCGGGACAGGGGATACGAGCAGTTCTTC. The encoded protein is CASSARDRGYEQFF.

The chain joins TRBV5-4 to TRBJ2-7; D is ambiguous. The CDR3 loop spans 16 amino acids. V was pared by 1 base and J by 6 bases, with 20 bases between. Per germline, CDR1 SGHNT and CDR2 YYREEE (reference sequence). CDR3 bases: TGTGCCAGCAGCTTGATTCCCCCTCCCCCAGGAAGCGAGCAGTACTTC. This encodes CASSLIPPPPGSEQYF. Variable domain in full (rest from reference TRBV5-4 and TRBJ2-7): ETGVTQSPTHLIKTRGQQVTLRCSSQSGHNTVSWYQQALGQGPQFIFQYYREEENGRGNFPPRFSGLQFPNYSSELNVNALELDDSALYLCASSLIPPPPGSEQYFGPGTRLTVT.

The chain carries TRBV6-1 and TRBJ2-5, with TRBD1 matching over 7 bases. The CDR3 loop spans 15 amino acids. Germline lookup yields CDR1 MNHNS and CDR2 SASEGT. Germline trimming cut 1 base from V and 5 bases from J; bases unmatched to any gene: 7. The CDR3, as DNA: TGTGCCAGCAGTGAAGTAGGGGGCGTGGGGGAGACCCAGTACTTC. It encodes CASSEVGGVGETQYF.

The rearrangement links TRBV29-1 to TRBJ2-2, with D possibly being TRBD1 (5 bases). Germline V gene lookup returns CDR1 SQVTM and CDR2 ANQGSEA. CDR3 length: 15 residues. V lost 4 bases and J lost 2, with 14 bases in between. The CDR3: CSVVSPGPNTGELFF. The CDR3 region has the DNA TGCAGCGTTGTATCCCCAGGGCCTAACACCGGGGAGCTGTTTTTT.

CDR3 region: CASSQDGTGSDTEAFF. The CDR3 bases are TGCGCCAGCAGCCAAGATGGAACAGGTTCGGACACTGAAGCTTTCTTT. The rearrangement links TRBV4-1 to TRBJ1-1, with TRBD1 as a possible D gene (5 bases). This CDR3 region has 16 residues. V lost 0 bases and J lost 3, with 14 bases in between. Looked up from germline, CDR1 is MGHRA and CDR2 is YSYEKL.

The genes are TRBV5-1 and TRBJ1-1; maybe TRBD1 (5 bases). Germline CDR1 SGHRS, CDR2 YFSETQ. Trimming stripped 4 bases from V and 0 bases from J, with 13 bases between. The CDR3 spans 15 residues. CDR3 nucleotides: TGCGCCAGCAGCCCTAGGGCAGGGTTGAACACTGAAGCTTTCTTT. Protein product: CASSPRAGLNTEAFF.

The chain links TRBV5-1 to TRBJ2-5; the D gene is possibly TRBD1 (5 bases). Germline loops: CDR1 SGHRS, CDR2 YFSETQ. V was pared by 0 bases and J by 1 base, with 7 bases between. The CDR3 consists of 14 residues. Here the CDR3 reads CASSLEGFQETQYF. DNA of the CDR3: TGCGCCAGCAGCTTGGAGGGGTTCCAAGAGACCCAGTACTTC. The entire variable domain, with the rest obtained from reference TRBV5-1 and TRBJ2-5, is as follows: KAGVTQTPRYLIKTRGQQVTLSCSPISGHRSVSWYQQTPGQGLQFLFEYFSETQRNKGNFPGRFSGRQFSNSRSEMNVSTLELGDSALYLCASSLEGFQETQYFGPGTRLLVL.

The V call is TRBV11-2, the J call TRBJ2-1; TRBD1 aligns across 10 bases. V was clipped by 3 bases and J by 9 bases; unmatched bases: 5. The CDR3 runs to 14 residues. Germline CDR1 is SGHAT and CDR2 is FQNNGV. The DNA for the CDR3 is TGTGCCAGCAGCTTGCAGGACAGGGGGGTTGAGCAGTTCTTC. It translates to CASSLQDRGVEQFF.

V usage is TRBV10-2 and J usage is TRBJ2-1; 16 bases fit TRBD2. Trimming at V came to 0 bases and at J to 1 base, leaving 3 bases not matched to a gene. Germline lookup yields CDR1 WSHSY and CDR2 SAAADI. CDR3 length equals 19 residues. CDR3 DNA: TGCGCCAGCAGTGAGTCGGGACTAGCGGGGGGGGGATCCTACAATGAGCAGTTCTTC. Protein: CASSESGLAGGGSYNEQFF.